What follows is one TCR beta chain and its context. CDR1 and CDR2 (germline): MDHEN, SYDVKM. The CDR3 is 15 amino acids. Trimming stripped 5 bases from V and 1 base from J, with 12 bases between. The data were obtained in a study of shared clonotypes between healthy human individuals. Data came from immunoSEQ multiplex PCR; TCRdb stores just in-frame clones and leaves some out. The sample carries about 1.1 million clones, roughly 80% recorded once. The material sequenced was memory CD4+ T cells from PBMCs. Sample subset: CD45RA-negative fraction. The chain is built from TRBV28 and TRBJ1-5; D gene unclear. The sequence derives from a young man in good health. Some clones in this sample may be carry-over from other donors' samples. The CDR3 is CASSTFSWSNQPQHF. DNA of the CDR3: TGTGCCAGCAGTACATTCAGTTGGAGCAATCAGCCCCAGCATTTT.